A single sample is the source of the 14 T cell receptor beta chains below, sequenced in a study of siplizumab effects on memory and regulatory T cells. Using immunoSEQ multiplex PCR, the repertoire was profiled, and TCRdb retains in-frame clones only, with some absent. This table has approximately 100,000 clones, 75% to 95% appearing once. Specimen: CD4+ T cells sorted from blood. The source of these receptors is a human donor in good health. Some clones in this sample may be carry-over from other donors' samples.

V is TRBV19 and J is TRBJ2-6; no clear D gene. The CDR3 contains 15 residues. The germline gives CDR1 LNHDA, CDR2 SQIVND (reference sequence). Trimming removed 6 bases from V and 4 bases from J, with 13 bases in between. The CDR3 region is CASRDRRTGANVLTF. The CDR3 DNA is TGTGCCAGTAGGGATCGAAGAACGGGGGCCAACGTCCTGACTTTC.

The chain carries TRBV29-1 and TRBJ2-7; D may be TRBD1 (5 bases). The germline gives CDR1 SQVTM, CDR2 ANQGSEA. The CDR3 contains 22 residues. V was clipped by 1 base and J by 7 bases, with 41 bases between them. CDR3 bases: TGCAGCGTTGAAGTGGGAAGGGGCAGGGAAATTGAGTGGCACTTTCAGCTCTCGGAGCAGTACTTC. Translated, it gives CSVEVGRGREIEWHFQLSEQYF.

The rearrangement joins TRBV21-1 to TRBJ2-7; the DNA was not compared with TRBD2, the D call given in the table. TRBV21-1 is termed a pseudogene. The CDR3 has 14 amino acids. The CDR3 protein is CASSKTRVVYEQYF. DNA of the CDR3: TGTGCCAGCAGCAAGACTAGAGTCGTTTACGAGCAGTACTTC.

This clone was counted only a few times. The DNA for the CDR3 is TGTGCCAGCAGCTGGAGGGACAGTCAGGATGAAGCTTTCTTT. It is translated as CASSWRDSQDEAFF. The rearrangement uses TRBV11-2 and TRBJ1-1; 7 nucleotides line up with TRBD1. Germline V CDR1 and CDR2: SGHAT, FQNNGV. The CDR3 contains 14 residues. The junction had 9 bases not matched to a gene; V was cut back by 4 bases and J by 7 bases.

This chain connects TRBV5-8 to TRBJ2-3, with 10 nucleotides matching TRBD1. This CDR3 contains 15 residues. Germline CDR1 reads SGHTS; CDR2 reads YDEGEE. The V gene end was trimmed by 2 bases and the J gene end by 5 bases; junction bases not matched to a gene: 5. CDR3 loop: CASSFRTGGVDTQYF. The CDR3, as DNA: TGTGCCAGCAGCTTTCGGACAGGGGGAGTAGATACGCAGTATTTT.

The rearrangement links TRBV27 to TRBJ2-6, with a weak D call TRBD2 (6 bases). Trimming shortened V by 1 base and J by 3 bases, and 10 bases separated the two germline ends. Germline CDR1 is MNHEY and CDR2 is SMNVEV (reference sequence). CDR3 length equals 16 residues. The chain's CDR3 is CASSLLWGVGANVLTF. The CDR3 region has the DNA TGTGCCAGCAGTTTATTGTGGGGGGTTGGGGCCAACGTCCTGACTTTC.

The chain has TRBV5-1 and TRBJ2-5; D is undetermined. The germline gives CDR1 SGHRS, CDR2 YFSETQ. This CDR3 region has 15 residues. Trimming removed 4 bases at V and 2 bases at J, with 15 bases between. The CDR3 protein is CASSRAGYVQETQYF. CDR3 coding DNA: TGCGCCAGCAGCCGAGCCGGTTACGTACAAGAGACCCAGTACTTC. Using reference TRBV5-1 and TRBJ2-5 for the parts outside the CDR3, the full variable domain is KAGVTQTPRYLIKTRGQQVTLSCSPISGHRSVSWYQQTPGQGLQFLFEYFSETQRNKGNFPGRFSGRQFSNSRSEMNVSTLELGDSALYLCASSRAGYVQETQYFGPGTRLLVL.

The gene calls are TRBV6-1 and TRBJ2-5; D possibly corresponds to TRBD1 (6 bases). With 6 bases removed from V and 7 bases from J, the gap between germline ends came to 21 bases. The CDR3 is made up of 15 amino acids. Looked up from germline, CDR1 is MNHNS and CDR2 is SASEGT. This chain's CDR3 is CASRENRAERATQYF. In DNA, the CDR3 is TGTGCCAGCAGGGAGAACAGGGCAGAACGGGCGACCCAGTACTTC.

This chain uses TRBV29-1 with TRBJ2-7, with D unresolved. Per germline, CDR1 SQVTM and CDR2 ANQGSEA. V dropped 7 bases and J dropped 0 bases, with 13 bases sitting between them. The CDR3 spans 13 residues. This CDR3 is CSAIILISYEQYF. The DNA of the CDR3 is TGCAGCGCCATAATACTTATCTCCTACGAGCAGTACTTC.

As regards this clone: At the DNA level, this CDR3 is encoded by other sequences in the same sample as well. This rearrangement joins TRBV7-3 to TRBJ2-6; D call uncertain. V lost 1 base to trimming and J lost 0 bases, with 4 bases between them. CDR3 length: 15 amino acids. Germline CDR1 reads SGHTA; CDR2 reads FQGTGA. CDR3 coding DNA: TGTGCCAGCAGCTTAAGTACCTCTGGGGCCAACGTCCTGACTTTC. Protein: CASSLSTSGANVLTF.

The CDR3, as DNA: TGTGCCAGCAGCCGCGGGGACACCGCTAACACTGAAGCTTTCTTT. Residues: CASSRGDTANTEAFF. The chain employs TRBV7-9 and TRBJ1-1; TRBD1 might be the D (6 bases). Germline values: CDR1 SEHNR, CDR2 FQNEAQ (reference sequence). CDR3 length: 15 amino acids. Trimming took 5 bases from V and 2 from J, leaving 15 bases between them.

This chain joins TRBV6-1 and TRBJ1-2; tentative D call: TRBD1 (6 bases). Germline V gives CDR1 MNHNS, CDR2 SASEGT. The CDR3 is 17 residues long. Between the trimmed V and J ends, which lost 4 bases and 8 bases, there was a span of 26 bases. The chain's CDR3 is CASSGFLTGTIRWGYTF. CDR3 sequence (DNA): TGTGCCAGCAGTGGATTTCTAACCGGGACAATCCGGTGGGGCTACACCTTC.

This chain links TRBV2 with TRBJ1-3; no clear D gene. CDR3 size: 16 residues. V was shortened by 1 base and J by 0 bases, with 10 bases between the two germline ends. Germline CDR1 reads SNHLY; CDR2 reads FYNNEI. CDR3 sequence (DNA): TGTGCCAGCAGTGAAGGGGATGTGCTCTCTGGAAACACCATATATTTT. It translates to CASSEGDVLSGNTIYF. Full variable domain (outside the CDR3, taken from reference TRBV2 and TRBJ1-3): EPEVTQTPSHQVTQMGQEVILRCVPISNHLYFYWYRQILGQKVEFLVSFYNNEISEKSEIFDDQFSVERPDGSNFTLKIRSTKLEDSAMYFCASSEGDVLSGNTIYFGEGSWLTVV.

The CDR3 here is CASSSYNYGYTF. As DNA, the CDR3 is TGTGCCAGCAGCTCTTATAACTATGGCTACACCTTC. This chain connects TRBV5-6 to TRBJ1-2; D call uncertain. Looked up from germline, CDR1 is SGHDT and CDR2 is YYEEEE. CDR3 length: 12 residues. Trimming shortened V by 3 bases and J by 1 base, and 4 bases separated the two germline ends.